A selection of T cell receptor beta chains follows, all from one sample in a study of stem cell transplantation in POMP-related autoinflammatory disease. Data came from immunoSEQ multiplex PCR; TCRdb stores just in-frame clones and leaves some out. Counted here are some 26,000 clones, 80% to 85% occurring once; the ten biggest clones make up around 2.5%. Material: CD4+ T cells from PBMCs, obtained before stem cell transplantation. The receptor set was obtained from a human donor with POMP-related autoinflammation and immune dysregulation (PRAID). Each CDR3 is given with its conserved first and last residue. D genes are given only for firm matches. A row's size may be missing; if present it is once, few, many or a size class.

V gene	D gene	clone size	J gene	CDR3 DNA	CDR3 protein
TRBV6-5	.	.	TRBJ1-5	TGTGCCAGCAGTTATGGACAGTTCAATCAGCCCCAGCATTTT	CASSYGQFNQPQHF
TRBV15	.	.	TRBJ2-2	TGTGCCACCAGCAGAGAACTCTCCGGGGTTCAGGCCGGGGAGCTGTTTTTT	CATSRELSGVQAGELFF
TRBV18	.	.	TRBJ1-1	TGTGCCAGCTCACCACGTTATGGGGACATTGAAGCTTTCTTT	CASSPRYGDIEAFF
TRBV10-2	TRBD1	.	TRBJ1-1	TGCGCCAGCAGTGAGGGACAGGGGGAAGCTTTCTTT	CASSEGQGEAFF
TRBV19	TRBD2	.	TRBJ2-2	TGTGCCAGTAGTATAACCGGGGGGGCCAACACCGGGGAGCTGTTTTTT	CASSITGGANTGELFF
TRBV6-5	.	.	TRBJ1-3	TGTGCCAGCAGTTACCTGGACTCTGGAAACACCATATATTTT	CASSYLDSGNTIYF
TRBV5-4	.	once	TRBJ2-7	TGTGCCAGCAGCTTTCGCCGCGAGCAGTACTTC	CASSFRREQYF
TRBV28	.	.	TRBJ1-2	TGTGCCAGCAGTCTTTTCCGGACATTTAACTATGGCTACACCTTC	CASSLFRTFNYGYTF
TRBV4-1	.	.	TRBJ1-2	TGCGCCAGCAGCCAAGAGGGGGCCGGCGGCTACACCTTC	CASSQEGAGGYTF
TRBV5-1	TRBD2	once	TRBJ2-3	TGCGCCAGCAGCCCGGGACTAGAGTTTAAAGATACGCAGTATTTT	CASSPGLEFKDTQYF
TRBV6-5	.	few	TRBJ2-2	TGTGCCAGCAGTGCACAGGGAATCACCGGGGAGCTGTTTTTT	CASSAQGITGELFF
TRBV15	.	.	TRBJ1-2	TGTGCCACGGGGGCCTGGGGGAACTATGGCTACACCTTC	CATGAWGNYGYTF
TRBV7-3	TRBD2	.	TRBJ2-1	TGTGCCAGCAGCTCCGGGACTAGCTACAATGAGCAGTTCTTC	CASSSGTSYNEQFF
TRBV27	TRBD1	.	TRBJ1-6	TGTGCCAGCAGCCTCGAGGGACAGGGGATTTCACCCCTCCACTTT	CASSLEGQGISPLHF
TRBV5-1	.	.	TRBJ2-5	TGCGCCAGCAGAGAACAAGAGGCCCAGTACTTC	CASREQEAQYF
TRBV30	.	.	TRBJ2-7	TGTGCCTGGAGTGTACGTAAAGGGGTTCAAGATTCCAGCTCCTACGAGCAGTACTTC	CAWSVRKGVQDSSSYEQYF
TRBV7-2	TRBD2	.	TRBJ2-5	TGTGCCAGCAGCCGAAAATACCCCGGGACTAGCCCTCTTCAGGGGACCCAGTACTTC	CASSRKYPGTSPLQGTQYF
TRBV5-1	TRBD1	.	TRBJ1-3	TGCGCCAGCAGCCTATCGGACAGGGTCTCAGGAAACACCATATATTTT	CASSLSDRVSGNTIYF
TRBV10-2	TRBD2	.	TRBJ2-5	TGCGCCAGCAGATCTAGCGGGGGGCTTGGAGCGGGGGAGACCCAGTACTTC	CASRSSGGLGAGETQYF
TRBV14	.	.	TRBJ2-3	TGTGCCAGCAGCCAAGTGGGGGGGCCTCGCACAGATACGCAGTATTTT	CASSQVGGPRTDTQYF
TRBV19	.	.	TRBJ2-7	TGTGCCAGTAGTAAATCGGGGGATCTCTACGAGCAGTACTTC	CASSKSGDLYEQYF
TRBV5-8	.	once	TRBJ1-5	TGTGCCAGCAGGAGGTGGGATCAGCCCCAGCATTTT	CASRRWDQPQHF
TRBV6-6	.	few	TRBJ2-7	TGTGCCAGCAGTTACATAGACAGGGAGGGCTACGAGCAGTACTTC	CASSYIDREGYEQYF
TRBV19	.	.	TRBJ1-2	TGTGCCAGTAGTCCCTCAGGTTATTGGGGTGGCTACACCTTC	CASSPSGYWGGYTF
TRBV6-5	TRBD1	.	TRBJ2-3	TGTGCCAGCAGCACCGACAGGGGGGGGGATACGCAGTATTTT	CASSTDRGGDTQYF
TRBV2	TRBD1	.	TRBJ2-1	TGTGCCAGCTCCTCCCAACGACAGGGGGCTTATGAGCAGTTCTTC	CASSSQRQGAYEQFF
TRBV30	TRBD1	.	TRBJ1-4	TGTGCCCTCCAGGGGGGTGCAACTAATGAAAAACTGTTTTTT	CALQGGATNEKLFF
TRBV2	.	.	TRBJ1-1	TGTGCCAGCAGAGGACAGATAAACACTGAAGCTTTCTTT	CASRGQINTEAFF
TRBV10-3	TRBD1	once	TRBJ1-2	TGTGCCATCAGCACCGGGACAGTGGATGGCTACACCTTC	CAISTGTVDGYTF
TRBV6-5	.	.	TRBJ2-3	TGTGCCAGCAGTTACTCGCGACAGTACACAGATACGCAGTATTTT	CASSYSRQYTDTQYF
TRBV7-3	.	.	TRBJ1-1	TGTGCCAGCAGCTTAAGGACAGTTAGCGATGGGACTGAAGCTTTCTTT	CASSLRTVSDGTEAFF
TRBV2	.	.	TRBJ2-7	TGTGCCAGCAGTCCCACGCAGGGACGGACTTACGAGCAGTACTTC	CASSPTQGRTYEQYF
TRBV19	TRBD1	.	TRBJ1-4	TGTGCCAGTAGTGCCGGGACAGGGGGTGAAAAACTGTTTTTT	CASSAGTGGEKLFF
TRBV15	.	.	TRBJ2-7	TGTGCCACCAGCGGCGGGCCCTACGAGCAGTACTTC	CATSGGPYEQYF
TRBV6-6	.	.	TRBJ1-2	TGTGCCAGCAGTTACGGCGGGGGGTATGGCTACACCTTC	CASSYGGGYGYTF
TRBV19	.	.	TRBJ1-5	TGTGCCAGTAGTATGGATAGCAATCAGCCCCAGCATTTT	CASSMDSNQPQHF
TRBV28	.	.	TRBJ1-2	TGTGCCAGCAGTATCAACAGGTCTAGTGGCTACACCTTC	CASSINRSSGYTF
TRBV7-3	.	.	TRBJ1-1	TGTGCCAGCAGCTTACGAGCGAACACTGAAGCTTTCTTT	CASSLRANTEAFF
TRBV30	.	.	TRBJ1-1	TGTGCCTGGAGAAGGGGCTTCACTGAAGCTTTCTTT	CAWRRGFTEAFF
TRBV6-6	TRBD1	.	TRBJ2-7	TGTGCCAGCAGTTACGGGGGACAGGGAAGCTACGAGCAGTACTTC	CASSYGGQGSYEQYF
TRBV7-3	TRBD2	.	TRBJ2-2	TGTGCCAGCAGTTGGGGGAGGGTGAACACCGGGGAGCTGTTTTTT	CASSWGRVNTGELFF
TRBV30	TRBD1	few	TRBJ1-6	TGTGCCTGGAGTCCGGGACAGGGTACTTCACCCCTCCACTTT	CAWSPGQGTSPLHF
TRBV10-1	TRBD2	.	TRBJ2-7	TGCGCCAGCAGTGAGTCGGGAGGGAGATCCTACGAGCAGTACTTC	CASSESGGRSYEQYF
TRBV7-9	.	.	TRBJ2-7	TGTGCCAGCAGCTTAAACAGGCTGGAAGAGCAGTACTTC	CASSLNRLEEQYF
TRBV7-2	.	.	TRBJ2-1	TGTGCCAGCAGCTTAGGCTGGGGGTACAATGAGCAGTTCTTC	CASSLGWGYNEQFF
TRBV29-1	.	once	TRBJ2-3	TGCAGCGCCCGGCTCGGAAGGGGGTTCACAGATACGCAGTATTTT	CSARLGRGFTDTQYF
TRBV5-1	TRBD2	.	TRBJ2-3	TGCGCCAGCCGCGGGACTAGCGCCCTTACAGATACGCAGTATTTT	CASRGTSALTDTQYF
TRBV9	.	.	TRBJ1-4	TGTGCCAGCAGCGTAGCTCGGGGAGGAGTAAATGAAAAACTGTTTTTT	CASSVARGGVNEKLFF
TRBV6-1	.	.	TRBJ2-2	TGTGCCACCAGTACCGTAAAAAAAGTTGGCGGGGAGCTGTTTTTT	CATSTVKKVGGELFF
TRBV9	.	.	TRBJ2-7	TGTGCCAGCAGCGTAGCTCCGGATTCCTACGAGCAGTACTTC	CASSVAPDSYEQYF